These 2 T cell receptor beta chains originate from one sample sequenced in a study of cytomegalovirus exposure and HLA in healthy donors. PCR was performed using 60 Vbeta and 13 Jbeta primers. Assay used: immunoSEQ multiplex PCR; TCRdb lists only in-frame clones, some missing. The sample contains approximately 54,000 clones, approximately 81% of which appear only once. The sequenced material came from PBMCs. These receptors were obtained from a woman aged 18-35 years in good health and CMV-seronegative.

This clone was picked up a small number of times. CDR3 loop: CASSYPKDRDQPQHF. The CDR3 nucleotides read TGTGCCAGCAGTTACCCCAAGGACAGGGATCAGCCCCAGCATTTT. The chain has TRBV6-6 and TRBJ1-5; 8 bases fit TRBD1. This CDR3 region has 15 residues. V lost 2 bases and J lost 5; bases outside the gene matches: 5. Germline V gene sequence: CDR1 MNHNY, CDR2 SVGAGI (reference sequence).

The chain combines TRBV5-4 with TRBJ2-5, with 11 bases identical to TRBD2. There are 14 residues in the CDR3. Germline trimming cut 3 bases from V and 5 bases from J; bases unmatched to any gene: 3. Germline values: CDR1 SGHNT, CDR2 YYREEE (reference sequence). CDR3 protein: CASSSIAGGETQYF. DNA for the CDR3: TGTGCCAGCAGCTCAATAGCGGGGGGGGAGACCCAGTACTTC.